This TCR beta chain was sequenced for a study of STAT5B mutations in CD4+ large granular lymphocyte leukemia. Across the study: Among healthy controls, a particular HLA allele went with more CDR3 'QG' motifs.

Turning to this clone: Its target is not known.

V lost 0 bases to trimming and J lost 2 bases, with 9 bases between them. There are 15 residues in the CDR3. Germline V gene data show CDR1 as SGHNT and CDR2 as YENEEA. General study results and limits: TRBV06-family usage was enriched in top patient clones (8/27) versus controls (2/35). CD4-sorted patient repertoires seemed more clonal than healthy CD4+ repertoires.

Assay used: immunoSEQ multiplex PCR; TCRdb lists only in-frame clones, some missing. The table lists tens of thousands of clones, less than 80% of them singletons. The receptor comes from a human donor in good health. Material for sequencing was CD4+ T cells from blood buffy coats. This rearrangement joins TRBV11-3 to TRBJ2-3; D is unresolved. Here the CDR3 DNA reads TGTGCCAGCAGCTTAGATGCTTTAAACACAGATACGCAGTATTTT. It yields the protein CASSLDALNTDTQYF.